A single sample is the source of the 22 T cell receptor beta chains below, sequenced in a study of control samples from healthy donors and cancer patients. Data came from immunoSEQ multiplex PCR; TCRdb stores just in-frame clones and leaves some out. The sample lists roughly 190,000 clones; about nine tenths were seen once. Sequenced input: blood. The receptors here all came from a woman in her thirties in good health.

V gene TRBV5-1 combines with J gene TRBJ2-1, with a weak D call TRBD1 (6 bases). This CDR3 comprises 15 residues. Germline V gene lookup returns CDR1 SGHRS and CDR2 YFSETQ. Trimming left V 4 bases short and J 3 bases short, with 14 bases between. CDR3 region: CASSVDSTLYNEQFF. In DNA, the CDR3 is TGCGCCAGCAGCGTGGACAGTACTCTCTACAATGAGCAGTTCTTC. The full variable domain, in which reference TRBV5-1 and TRBJ2-1 provide the parts outside the CDR3, is KAGVTQTPRYLIKTRGQQVTLSCSPISGHRSVSWYQQTPGQGLQFLFEYFSETQRNKGNFPGRFSGRQFSNSRSEMNVSTLELGDSALYLCASSVDSTLYNEQFFGPGTRLTVL.

The genes are TRBV10-2 and TRBJ1-2, with D unresolved. The germline V and J ends were trimmed by 8 bases and 8 bases, with 12 bases remaining between them. This CDR3 region has 11 residues. Germline values: CDR1 WSHSY, CDR2 SAAADI. The CDR3 bases are TGCGCCAGCCAGGAGGGTGGAGGCTACACCTTC. It specifies CASQEGGGYTF.

The rearrangement joins TRBV11-2 to TRBJ2-7; 8 bases fit TRBD1. This CDR3 is built from 14 residues. With V trimmed by 4 bases and J by 2 bases, 4 bases remained unmatched. Germline assignment: CDR1 SGHAT and CDR2 FQNNGV. CDR3 bases: TGTGCCAGCAGCTCCGGACAGGGTACCTACGAGCAGTACTTC. Translation gives CASSSGQGTYEQYF. Looking up the rest from reference TRBV11-2 and TRBJ2-7 gives the full variable domain: EAGVAQSPRYKIIEKRQSVAFWCNPISGHATLYWYQQILGQGPKLLIQFQNNGVVDDSQLPKDRFSAERLKGVDSTLKIQPAKLEDSAVYLCASSSGQGTYEQYFGPGTRLTVT.

The rearrangement joins TRBV12-5 to TRBJ1-3; TRBD1 matches at 7 bases. CDR1 and CDR2 (germline): LGHNT, FRNRAP. The CDR3 loop spans 15 amino acids. J lost 4 bases, V lost 1 base, and 4 bases had no gene match. In nucleotides, the CDR3 is TGTGCTAGTGGTTTGGGGCAGGGGGGCGGAAACACCATATATTTT. Residues: CASGLGQGGGNTIYF.

This clone was counted only a few times. The chain couples TRBV7-8 to TRBJ1-6, with D maybe TRBD1 (6 bases). This CDR3 comprises 13 residues. V was shortened by 7 bases and J by 7 bases, with 11 bases between the two germline ends. Germline V gene lookup returns CDR1 SGHVS and CDR2 FQNEAQ. The CDR3 reads CASNRAGNSPLHF. The DNA of the CDR3 is TGTGCCAGCAACAGGGCTGGGAATTCACCCCTCCACTTT.

The chain recombines TRBV11-3 with TRBJ2-1, with 11 nucleotides matching TRBD1. The CDR3 is 13 amino acids. Germline CDR1 is SGHNT and CDR2 is YENEEA. V trimming: 6 bases; J trimming: 10 bases; junction bases outside the gene matches: 5. CDR3 amino acids: CASRSGQGAEQFF. CDR3 DNA sequence: TGTGCCAGCAGATCCGGACAGGGGGCCGAGCAGTTCTTC.

The V call is TRBV7-3, the J call TRBJ2-2, with 11 bases aligning to TRBD2. J lost 4 bases, V lost 4 bases, and 2 bases had no gene match. CDR3 length: 15 residues. Germline assignment: CDR1 SGHTA and CDR2 FQGTGA. CDR3 DNA: TGTGCCAGCAGCTCCCTAGCGGGGGGCACCGGGGAGCTGTTTTTT. It codes for CASSSLAGGTGELFF.

The chain combines TRBV21-1 with TRBJ2-2; the table's TRBD1 call for D was not verified on the DNA. TRBV21-1 is deemed a pseudogene. CDR3 size: 17 residues. The chain's CDR3 is CASSPQIRQGNTGELFF. Written as DNA, the CDR3 is TGTGCCAGCAGCCCCCAAATTAGGCAGGGGAACACCGGGGAGCTGTTTTTT.

In the case of this clone: Other DNA sequences in this sample translate to the same CDR3. V is TRBV6-1 and J is TRBJ1-1; the D is unclear. CDR3 size: 13 residues. Trimming took 1 base from V and 2 from J, leaving 5 bases between them. Germline values: CDR1 MNHNS, CDR2 SASEGT. The chain's CDR3 is CASSEGENTEAFF. The CDR3 nucleotides are TGTGCCAGCAGTGAAGGGGAAAACACTGAAGCTTTCTTT.

The rearrangement links TRBV6-1 to TRBJ1-2; tentative D call: TRBD1 (5 bases). V was shortened by 3 bases and J by 4 bases, with 15 bases between the two germline ends. The CDR3 length is 15 residues. CDR1 is MNHNS, CDR2 SASEGT, per germline. Written as DNA, the CDR3 is TGTGCCAGCAGTGACCCAGGGACGGCTTCCTATGGCTACACCTTC. Its protein product is CASSDPGTASYGYTF.

This clone was counted a single time. Other DNA sequences in this specimen translate into the identical CDR3. The V gene is TRBV18, the J gene TRBJ2-3, with 7 bases lining up with TRBD2. Trimming took 1 base from V and 6 from J; bases not matched to a gene: 1. The CDR3 spans 13 residues. CDR1 and CDR2 from the germline V gene are KGHSH and LQKENI. The CDR3 DNA sequence: TGTGCCAGCTCACCACAGGGAGGGGATACGCAGTATTTT. This translates into CASSPQGGDTQYF.

This rearrangement joins TRBV19 to TRBJ1-5, with TRBD1 as a possible D gene (5 bases). V was cut by 6 bases and J by 3 bases, with 15 bases left in between. Germline V gene sequence: CDR1 LNHDA, CDR2 SQIVND (reference sequence). This CDR3 has 15 amino acids. CDR3 amino acids: CASRLEGMYNQPQHF. CDR3 coding DNA: TGTGCCAGTAGGTTGGAGGGGATGTACAATCAGCCCCAGCATTTT.

The rearrangement uses TRBV28 and TRBJ2-1; D may be TRBD1 or TRBD2 (6 bases each). CDR1 MDHEN and CDR2 SYDVKM come from the germline V gene. V was clipped by 7 bases and J by 2 bases, with 15 bases between them. This CDR3 region has 15 residues. Here the CDR3 reads CASKEEGGTYNEQFF. CDR3 nucleotide sequence: TGTGCCAGCAAGGAAGAGGGGGGTACCTACAATGAGCAGTTCTTC. Full variable domain (rest looked up from reference TRBV28 and TRBJ2-1): DVKVTQSSRYLVKRTGEKVFLECVQDMDHENMFWYRQDPGLGLRLIYFSYDVKMKEKGDIPEGYSVSREKKERFSLILESASTNQTSMYLCASKEEGGTYNEQFFGPGTRLTVL.

To note about this clone: Different DNA sequences within this sample yield the same CDR3. The rearrangement links TRBV27 to TRBJ1-5, with unresolved D. Germline CDR1 is MNHEY and CDR2 is SMNVEV (reference sequence). Trimming stripped 1 base from V and 7 bases from J, with 5 bases between. CDR3 length: 12 residues. The CDR3 protein is CASSLLGQPQHF. The CDR3, as DNA: TGTGCCAGCAGTTTATTGGGACAGCCCCAGCATTTT.

The chain couples TRBV6-4 to TRBJ1-2; D gene uncertain. Germline lookup yields CDR1 MRHNA and CDR2 SNTAGT. V lost 0 bases, J lost 5 bases, and 1 base lay in between. CDR3 size: 11 residues. Here the CDR3 DNA reads TGTGCCAGCAGTGACTCGTATGGCTACACCTTC. Protein product: CASSDSYGYTF.

This chain connects TRBV7-9 to TRBJ2-7; possibly TRBD1 or TRBD2 for D (6 bases each). The germline V gene has CDR1 SEHNR and CDR2 FQNEAQ (reference sequence). V lost 1 base, J lost 0 bases, and 16 bases lay in between. This CDR3 contains 17 residues. The CDR3 sequence: CASSLGGAGTGSYEQYF. The CDR3 coding sequence is TGTGCCAGCAGCTTAGGGGGGGCCGGGACGGGCTCCTACGAGCAGTACTTC.

The table lists this clone with a few counts. The chain is built from TRBV7-3 and TRBJ2-7; D gene unclear. V lost 1 base and J lost 2, with 12 bases in between. The CDR3 is 15 amino acids. In germline, CDR1 is SGHTA, CDR2 FQGTGA. Here the CDR3 DNA reads TGTGCCAGCAGCTTAATGGCGGCGCAGACCTACGAGCAGTACTTC. As protein: CASSLMAAQTYEQYF. The full variable domain, rest sourced from reference TRBV7-3 and TRBJ2-7, is GAGVSQTPSNKVTEKGKYVELRCDPISGHTALYWYRQSLGQGPEFLIYFQGTGAADDSGLPNDRFFAVRPEGSVSTLKIQRTERGDSAVYLCASSLMAAQTYEQYFGPGTRLTVT.

The chain couples TRBV15 to TRBJ2-7, with 8 bases aligning to TRBD1. The V and J ends lost 5 bases and 4 bases, in that order; junction bases with no gene match: 10. Looked up from germline, CDR1 is LNHNV and CDR2 is YYDKDF (reference sequence). The CDR3 consists of 15 residues. As DNA, the CDR3 is TGTGCCACCAGCGAAGGTCGGACAGGGTTATACGAGCAGTACTTC. Amino acid sequence: CATSEGRTGLYEQYF. The full variable domain, rest sourced from reference TRBV15 and TRBJ2-7, is DAMVIQNPRYQVTQFGKPVTLSCSQTLNHNVMYWYQQKSSQAPKLLFHYYDKDFNNEADTPDNFQSRRPNTSFCFLDIRSPGLGDTAMYLCATSEGRTGLYEQYFGPGTRLTVT.

This chain links TRBV19 with TRBJ2-2, with 8 nucleotides matching TRBD2. The CDR3 runs 15 residues. Germline trimming cut 10 bases from V and 0 bases from J; bases unmatched to any gene: 7. Germline V gene lookup returns CDR1 LNHDA and CDR2 SQIVND (reference sequence). The CDR3 sequence: CATMGSGANTGELFF. The DNA of the CDR3 is TGTGCCACTATGGGTAGCGGGGCGAACACCGGGGAGCTGTTTTTT.

The chain links TRBV2 to TRBJ1-4; the match to TRBD1 covers 9 bases. CDR1 and CDR2 from the germline V gene are SNHLY and FYNNEI. The V gene end was trimmed by 7 bases and the J gene end by 3 bases; junction bases not matched to a gene: 6. This CDR3 comprises 15 residues. DNA for the CDR3: TGTGCCAGCAAGAAACAGGGGGCGGCTAATGAAAAACTGTTTTTT. Encoded protein: CASKKQGAANEKLFF.

The chain couples TRBV18 to TRBJ2-1; 8 bases line up with TRBD1. The CDR3 covers 14 residues. Germline V gene sequence: CDR1 KGHSH, CDR2 LQKENI. Germline trimming cut 6 bases from V and 4 bases from J; bases unmatched to any gene: 5. The CDR3 DNA is TGTGCCAGCTCCTCTGGACAGGGTTACAATGAGCAGTTCTTC. The encoded protein is CASSSGQGYNEQFF.

V and J are TRBV19 and TRBJ2-1; the D call may be TRBD1 or TRBD2 (7 bases each). This CDR3 has 18 amino acids. V dropped 3 bases and J dropped 0 bases, with 18 bases sitting between them. In germline, CDR1 is LNHDA, CDR2 SQIVND (reference sequence). This CDR3 reads CASSINRGRGSSYNEQFF. Here the CDR3 DNA reads TGTGCCAGTAGTATTAATAGGGGGCGGGGGAGCTCCTACAATGAGCAGTTCTTC.